A single sample gave rise to the 6 T cell receptor beta chains below, sequenced in a study of cytomegalovirus exposure and HLA in healthy donors. The repertoire was sequenced with immunoSEQ multiplex PCR; TCRdb's copy has only in-frame clones and lacks some. This table has 65,000 to 100,000 clones, 93% appearing once. The sequencing input was PBMCs. These TCRs come from a woman in her 30s in good health and CMV-seronegative.

V gene TRBV7-8 combines with J gene TRBJ2-5; perhaps TRBD2 as D (5 bases). Trimming removed 8 bases from V and 1 base from J, with 11 bases in between. This CDR3 comprises 13 residues. Germline assignment: CDR1 SGHVS and CDR2 FQNEAQ. This CDR3 is CASRRTFQETQYF. CDR3 sequence (DNA): TGTGCCAGCCGACGGACTTTCCAAGAGACCCAGTACTTC.

The CDR3 nucleotides read TGTGCCAGCAGTTTCGGATGGGACAGGGGGTATGGCTACACCTTC. The encoded protein is CASSFGWDRGYGYTF. The chain combines TRBV28 with TRBJ1-2, with 11 bases matching TRBD1. The CDR3 totals 15 residues. Germline-derived CDR1 and CDR2 are MDHEN and SYDVKM. With V trimmed by 3 bases and J by 5 bases, 5 bases remained unmatched.

The chain combines TRBV6-5 with TRBJ2-1, with 8 nucleotides matching TRBD2. Germline V lookup: CDR1 MNHEY, CDR2 SVGAGI. The length of the CDR3 is 14 residues. V was pared by 5 bases and J by 8 bases, with 8 bases of the junction left unmatched. CDR3 loop: CASSLGGAWDEQFF. The CDR3 coding sequence is TGTGCCAGCAGTCTCGGGGGGGCCTGGGATGAGCAGTTCTTC.

V is TRBV5-6 and J is TRBJ2-7, with D tentatively TRBD2 (5 bases). V was shortened by 0 bases and J by 2 bases, with 24 bases between the two germline ends. CDR1 is SGHDT and CDR2 is YYEEEE in the germline V gene. The CDR3 is 19 amino acids. The CDR3 here is CASSLAPGFPGLGTYEQYF. CDR3 coding DNA: TGTGCCAGCAGCTTGGCTCCGGGCTTCCCAGGACTGGGGACCTACGAGCAGTACTTC.

The V and J genes are TRBV28 and TRBJ2-1; TRBD2 matches at 13 bases. Germline V CDR1 and CDR2: MDHEN, SYDVKM. After removal of 5 bases from V and 7 bases from J, the junction contained 8 bases not matched to a gene. The CDR3 contains 16 residues. This CDR3 is CASSPQTSGGRNEQFF. Written as DNA, the CDR3 is TGTGCCAGCAGTCCTCAGACTAGCGGGGGGCGGAATGAGCAGTTCTTC.

In this sample, this clone turned up once. The gene calls are TRBV4-3 and TRBJ1-5, with 10 nucleotides matching TRBD1. Trimming at V came to 6 bases and at J to 4 bases, leaving 9 bases not matched to a gene. Germline assignment: CDR1 LGHNA and CDR2 YSLEER. The CDR3 totals 16 residues. CDR3 sequence (DNA): TGCGCCAGCAGACAAAGATGGGACAGGGGAAATCAGCCCCAGCATTTT. As protein: CASRQRWDRGNQPQHF.